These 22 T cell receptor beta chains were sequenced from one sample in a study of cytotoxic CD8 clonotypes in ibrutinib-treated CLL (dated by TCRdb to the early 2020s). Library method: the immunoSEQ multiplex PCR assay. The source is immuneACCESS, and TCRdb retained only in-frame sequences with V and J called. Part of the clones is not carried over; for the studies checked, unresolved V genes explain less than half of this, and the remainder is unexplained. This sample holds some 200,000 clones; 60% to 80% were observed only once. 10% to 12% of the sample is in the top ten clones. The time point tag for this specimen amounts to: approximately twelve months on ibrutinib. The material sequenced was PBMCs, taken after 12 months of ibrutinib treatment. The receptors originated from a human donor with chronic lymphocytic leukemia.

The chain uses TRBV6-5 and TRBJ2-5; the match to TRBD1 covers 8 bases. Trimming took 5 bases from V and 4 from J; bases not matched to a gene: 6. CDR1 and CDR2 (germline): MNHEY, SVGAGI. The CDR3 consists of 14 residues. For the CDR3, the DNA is TGTGCCAGCAGTAACGGACAGGGACGAGAGACCCAGTACTTC. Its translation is CASSNGQGRETQYF.

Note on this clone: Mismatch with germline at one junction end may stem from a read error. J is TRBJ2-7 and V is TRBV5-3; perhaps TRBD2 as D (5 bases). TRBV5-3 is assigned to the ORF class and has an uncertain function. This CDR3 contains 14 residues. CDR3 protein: CASSLERAEYEQYF. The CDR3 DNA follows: TGTGCCAGCAGCTTGGAGAGGGCCGAATACGAGCAGTACTTC.

This CDR3 reads CASSLEGGASSGANVLTF. CDR3 DNA: TGTGCCAGCAGTTTAGAGGGAGGGGCTAGCTCTGGGGCCAACGTCCTGACTTTC. This rearrangement joins TRBV27 to TRBJ2-6; 7 bases fit TRBD2. CDR1 is MNHEY and CDR2 is SMNVEV in the germline V gene (reference sequence). CDR3 length: 18 amino acids. The ends lost 2 bases at V and 0 bases at J; junction bases unmatched: 7.

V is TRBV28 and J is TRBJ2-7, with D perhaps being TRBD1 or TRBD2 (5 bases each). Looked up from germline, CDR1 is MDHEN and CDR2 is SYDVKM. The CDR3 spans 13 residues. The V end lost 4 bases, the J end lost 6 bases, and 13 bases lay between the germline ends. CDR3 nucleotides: TGTGCCAGCAGTTATGGGGGAGTGGTCGAGCAGTACTTC. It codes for CASSYGGVVEQYF. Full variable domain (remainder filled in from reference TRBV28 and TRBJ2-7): DVKVTQSSRYLVKRTGEKVFLECVQDMDHENMFWYRQDPGLGLRLIYFSYDVKMKEKGDIPEGYSVSREKKERFSLILESASTNQTSMYLCASSYGGVVEQYFGPGTRLTVT.

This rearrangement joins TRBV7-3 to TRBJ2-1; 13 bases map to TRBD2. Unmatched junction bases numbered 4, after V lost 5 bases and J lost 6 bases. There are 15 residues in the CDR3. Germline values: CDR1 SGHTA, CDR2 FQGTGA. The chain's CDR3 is CASSPGTSGANEQFF. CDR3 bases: TGTGCCAGCAGCCCCGGGACTAGCGGGGCCAATGAGCAGTTCTTC.

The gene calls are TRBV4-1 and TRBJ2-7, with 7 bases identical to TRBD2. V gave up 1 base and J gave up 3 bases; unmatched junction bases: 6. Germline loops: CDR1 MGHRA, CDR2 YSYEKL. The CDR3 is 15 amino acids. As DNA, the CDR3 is TGCGCCAGCAGCCAAGGCCCGGGGGACTACTACGAGCAGTACTTC. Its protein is CASSQGPGDYYEQYF.

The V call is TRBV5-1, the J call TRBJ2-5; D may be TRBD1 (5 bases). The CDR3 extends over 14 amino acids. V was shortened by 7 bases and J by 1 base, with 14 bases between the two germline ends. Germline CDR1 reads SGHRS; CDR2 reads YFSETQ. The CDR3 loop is CASCVGVAQETQYF. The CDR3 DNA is TGCGCCAGCTGTGTAGGGGTTGCCCAAGAGACCCAGTACTTC.

The DNA for the CDR3 is TGTGCCAGCAGCCTACCCGGCTCTGGGGCCAACGTCCTGACTTTC. It translates to CASSLPGSGANVLTF. The J gene is TRBJ2-6, the V gene TRBV5-6; unclear D gene. The CDR3 spans 15 residues. Trimming took 4 bases from V and 0 from J, leaving 8 bases between them. Germline loops: CDR1 SGHDT, CDR2 YYEEEE.

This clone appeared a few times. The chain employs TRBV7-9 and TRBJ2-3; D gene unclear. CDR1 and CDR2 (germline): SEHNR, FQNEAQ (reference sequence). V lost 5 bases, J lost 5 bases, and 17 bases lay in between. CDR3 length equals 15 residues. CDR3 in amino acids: CASSPTRVDRDTQYF. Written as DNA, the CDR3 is TGTGCCAGCAGCCCAACCCGGGTCGATCGAGATACGCAGTATTTT.

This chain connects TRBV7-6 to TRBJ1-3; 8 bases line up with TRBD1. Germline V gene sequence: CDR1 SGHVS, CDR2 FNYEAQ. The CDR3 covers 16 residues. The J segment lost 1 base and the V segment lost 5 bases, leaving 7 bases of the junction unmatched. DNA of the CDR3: TGTGCCAGCAGCCAGGGGGCGAGGGGATCTGGAAACACCATATATTTT. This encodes CASSQGARGSGNTIYF.

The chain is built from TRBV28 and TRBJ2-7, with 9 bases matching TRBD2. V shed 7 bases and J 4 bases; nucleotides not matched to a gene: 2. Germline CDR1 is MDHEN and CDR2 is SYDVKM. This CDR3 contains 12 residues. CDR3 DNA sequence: TGTGCCAGCAACGGACTAGCGTACGAGCAGTACTTC. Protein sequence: CASNGLAYEQYF.

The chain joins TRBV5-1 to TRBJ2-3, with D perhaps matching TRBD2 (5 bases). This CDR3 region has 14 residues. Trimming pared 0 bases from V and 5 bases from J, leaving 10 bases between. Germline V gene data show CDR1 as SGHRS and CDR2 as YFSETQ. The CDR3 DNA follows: TGCGCCAGCAGCTTGGACGGGATAGGAGATACGCAGTATTTT. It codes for CASSLDGIGDTQYF.

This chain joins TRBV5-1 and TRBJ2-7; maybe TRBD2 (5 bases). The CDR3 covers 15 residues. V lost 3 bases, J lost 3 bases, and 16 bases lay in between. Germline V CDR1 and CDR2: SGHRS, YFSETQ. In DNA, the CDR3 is TGCGCCAGCAGCTCCCTAAGCGGTGCCAACTACGAGCAGTACTTC. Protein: CASSSLSGANYEQYF.

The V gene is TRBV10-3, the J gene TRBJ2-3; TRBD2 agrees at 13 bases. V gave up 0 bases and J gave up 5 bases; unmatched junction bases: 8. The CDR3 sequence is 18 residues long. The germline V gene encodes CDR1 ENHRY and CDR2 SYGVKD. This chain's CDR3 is CAISESGLAGAGGDTQYF. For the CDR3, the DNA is TGTGCCATCAGTGAGTCTGGACTAGCGGGAGCGGGTGGAGATACGCAGTATTTT.

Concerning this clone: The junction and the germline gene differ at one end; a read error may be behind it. CDR3 DNA: TGTGCTAGCAGCTTGGGGCCGGGACTAGGACGCAATGAGCAGTTCTTC. This sequence encodes CASSLGPGLGRNEQFF. The V and J genes are TRBV7-7 and TRBJ2-1; 8 nucleotides agree with TRBD2. The CDR3 is 16 residues long. The germline V gene has CDR1 SSHAT and CDR2 FNYEAQ (reference sequence).

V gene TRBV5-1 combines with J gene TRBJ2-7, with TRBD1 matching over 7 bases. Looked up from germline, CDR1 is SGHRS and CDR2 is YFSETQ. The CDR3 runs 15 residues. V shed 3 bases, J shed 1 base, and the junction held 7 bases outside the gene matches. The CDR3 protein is CASSWTGGESYEQYF. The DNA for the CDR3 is TGCGCCAGCAGCTGGACAGGAGGAGAATCCTACGAGCAGTACTTC.

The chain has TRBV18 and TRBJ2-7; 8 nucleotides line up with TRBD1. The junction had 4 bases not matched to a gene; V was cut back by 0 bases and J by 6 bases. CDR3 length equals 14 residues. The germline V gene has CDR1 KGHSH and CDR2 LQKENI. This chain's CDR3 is CASSPPSGQVEQYF. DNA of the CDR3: TGTGCCAGCTCACCACCTTCGGGACAGGTCGAGCAGTACTTC.

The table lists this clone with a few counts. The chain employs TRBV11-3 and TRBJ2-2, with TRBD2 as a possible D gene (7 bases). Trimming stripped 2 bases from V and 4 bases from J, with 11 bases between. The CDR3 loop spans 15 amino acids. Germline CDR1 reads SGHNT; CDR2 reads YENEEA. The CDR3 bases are TGTGCCAGCAGCTTACGGGGGGCCAGCACCGGGGAGCTGTTTTTT. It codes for CASSLRGASTGELFF.

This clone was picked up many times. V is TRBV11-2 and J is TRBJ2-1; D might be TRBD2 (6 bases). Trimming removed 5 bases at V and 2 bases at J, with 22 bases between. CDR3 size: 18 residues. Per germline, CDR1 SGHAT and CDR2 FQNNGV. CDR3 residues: CASSLRRGALRTYNEQFF. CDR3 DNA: TGTGCCAGCAGCCTCCGGCGGGGCGCGCTCCGAACCTACAATGAGCAGTTCTTC.

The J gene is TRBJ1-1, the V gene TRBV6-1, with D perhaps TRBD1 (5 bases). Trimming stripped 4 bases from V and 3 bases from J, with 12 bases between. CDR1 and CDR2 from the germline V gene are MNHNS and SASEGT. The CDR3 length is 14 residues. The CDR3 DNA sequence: TGTGCCAGCAGTGCCCAGGGTTTGGACACTGAAGCTTTCTTT. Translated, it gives CASSAQGLDTEAFF.

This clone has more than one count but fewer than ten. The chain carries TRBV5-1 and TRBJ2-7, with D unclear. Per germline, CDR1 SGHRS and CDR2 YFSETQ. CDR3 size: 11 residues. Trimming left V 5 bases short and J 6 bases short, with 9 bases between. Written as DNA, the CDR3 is TGCGCCAGCAGGACCAGCACCGAGCAGTACTTC. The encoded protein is CASRTSTEQYF.

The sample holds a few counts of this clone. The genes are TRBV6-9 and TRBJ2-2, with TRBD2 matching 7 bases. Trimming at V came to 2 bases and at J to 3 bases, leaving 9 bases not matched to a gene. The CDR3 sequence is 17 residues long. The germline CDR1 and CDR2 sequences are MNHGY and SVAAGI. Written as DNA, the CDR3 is TGTGCCAGCAGTTATAATAGCAGGGAGGGAGACACCGGGGAGCTGTTTTTT. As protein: CASSYNSREGDTGELFF.